This TCR beta chain was found in a study of cytomegalovirus exposure and HLA in healthy donors. Study background: Researchers previously reported finding 100 million or so unique TCR beta sequences from some 180 million T cells.

Regarding this clone: What it binds is not known.

Study-wide points: CMV serostatus was the only immune exposure information that was available.

A multiplex PCR was run with 60 Vbeta primers and 13 Jbeta primers. Assay used: immunoSEQ multiplex PCR; TCRdb lists only in-frame clones, some missing. The sample includes approximately 110,000 clones, over 60% of them seen just once. V was pared by 5 bases and J by 7 bases, with 6 bases of the junction left unmatched. Per the germline V gene, CDR1 is SNHLY and CDR2 is FYNNEI. The CDR3 is 13 amino acids. Sequences were obtained from PBMCs. This receptor was taken from a man aged 50-59 years in good health and CMV-seronegative. The chain recombines TRBV2 with TRBJ1-1, with TRBD1 identical over 8 bases. CDR3 loop: CASSWTGRNEAFF. CDR3 nucleotides: TGTGCCAGCAGTTGGACAGGGAGGAATGAAGCTTTCTTT.